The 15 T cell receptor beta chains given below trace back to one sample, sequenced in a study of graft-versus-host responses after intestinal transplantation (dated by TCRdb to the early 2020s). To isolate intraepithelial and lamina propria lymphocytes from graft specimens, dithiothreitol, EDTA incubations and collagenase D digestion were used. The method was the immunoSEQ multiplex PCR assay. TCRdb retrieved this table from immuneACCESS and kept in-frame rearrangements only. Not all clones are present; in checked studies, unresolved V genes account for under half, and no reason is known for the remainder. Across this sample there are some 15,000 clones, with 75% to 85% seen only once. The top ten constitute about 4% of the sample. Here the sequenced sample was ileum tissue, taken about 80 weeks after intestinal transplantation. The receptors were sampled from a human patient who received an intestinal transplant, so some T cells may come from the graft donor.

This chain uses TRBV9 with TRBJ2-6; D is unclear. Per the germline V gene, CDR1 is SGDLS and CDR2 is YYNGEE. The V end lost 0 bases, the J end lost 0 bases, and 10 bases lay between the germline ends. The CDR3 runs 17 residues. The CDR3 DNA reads TGTGCCAGCAGCGTAGCGGGCAGTAACTCTGGGGCCAACGTCCTGACTTTC. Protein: CASSVAGSNSGANVLTF.

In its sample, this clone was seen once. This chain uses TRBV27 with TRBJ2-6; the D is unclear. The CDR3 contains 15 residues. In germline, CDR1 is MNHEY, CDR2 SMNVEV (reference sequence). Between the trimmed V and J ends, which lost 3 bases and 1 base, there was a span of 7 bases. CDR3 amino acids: CASSFRRSGANVLTF. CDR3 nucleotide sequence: TGTGCCAGCAGTTTTAGGAGATCTGGGGCCAACGTCCTGACTTTC.

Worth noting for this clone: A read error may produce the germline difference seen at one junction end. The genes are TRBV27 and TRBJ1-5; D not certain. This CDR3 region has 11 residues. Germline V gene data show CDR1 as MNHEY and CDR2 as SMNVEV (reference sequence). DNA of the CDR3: TGTGCCAGCAGTCCAAATCAGCTCCAGCATTTT. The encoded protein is CASSPNQLQHF.

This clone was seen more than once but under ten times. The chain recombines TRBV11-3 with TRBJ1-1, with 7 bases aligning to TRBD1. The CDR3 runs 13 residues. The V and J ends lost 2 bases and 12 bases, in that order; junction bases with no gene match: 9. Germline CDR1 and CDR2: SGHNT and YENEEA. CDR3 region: CASSLLGGWETFF. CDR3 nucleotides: TGTGCCAGCAGCTTATTAGGGGGCTGGGAAACTTTCTTT. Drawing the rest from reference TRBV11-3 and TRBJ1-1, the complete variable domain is EAGVVQSPRYKIIEKKQPVAFWCNPISGHNTLYWYLQNLGQGPELLIRYENEEAVDDSQLPKDRFSAERLKGVDSTLKIQPAELGDSAVYLCASSLLGGWETFFGQGTRLTVV.

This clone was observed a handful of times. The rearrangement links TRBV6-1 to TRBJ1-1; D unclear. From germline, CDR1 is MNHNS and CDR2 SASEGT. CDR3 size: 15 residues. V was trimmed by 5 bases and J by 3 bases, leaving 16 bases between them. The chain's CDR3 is CASSPALMGDTEAFF. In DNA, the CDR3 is TGTGCCAGCAGTCCAGCCTTGATGGGAGACACTGAAGCTTTCTTT.

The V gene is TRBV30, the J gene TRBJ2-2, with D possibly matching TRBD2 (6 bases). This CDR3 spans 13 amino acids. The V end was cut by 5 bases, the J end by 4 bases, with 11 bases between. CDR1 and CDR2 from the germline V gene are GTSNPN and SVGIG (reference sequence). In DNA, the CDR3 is TGTGCCTGGGCGGGGCCCTTCACCGGGGAGCTGTTTTTT. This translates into CAWAGPFTGELFF.

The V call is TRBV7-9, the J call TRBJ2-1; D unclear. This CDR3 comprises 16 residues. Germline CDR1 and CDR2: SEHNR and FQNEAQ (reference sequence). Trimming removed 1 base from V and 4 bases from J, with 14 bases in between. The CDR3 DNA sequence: TGTGCCAGCAGCTTAGATACGAGGAAGGTTTACAATGAGCAGTTCTTC. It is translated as CASSLDTRKVYNEQFF.

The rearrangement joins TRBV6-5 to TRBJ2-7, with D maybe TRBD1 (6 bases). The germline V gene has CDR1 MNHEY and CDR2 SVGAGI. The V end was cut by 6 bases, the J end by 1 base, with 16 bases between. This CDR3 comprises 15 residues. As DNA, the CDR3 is TGTGCCAGCAGCGAAACAGGGACCACATCCTACGAGCAGTACTTC. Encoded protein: CASSETGTTSYEQYF.

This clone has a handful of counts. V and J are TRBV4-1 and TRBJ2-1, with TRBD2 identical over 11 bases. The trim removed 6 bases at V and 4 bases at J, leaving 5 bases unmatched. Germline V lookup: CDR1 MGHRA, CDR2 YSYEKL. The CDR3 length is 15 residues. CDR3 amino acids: CASRVGTSGYNEQFF. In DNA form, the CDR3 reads TGCGCCAGCAGAGTCGGGACTAGCGGATACAATGAGCAGTTCTTC.

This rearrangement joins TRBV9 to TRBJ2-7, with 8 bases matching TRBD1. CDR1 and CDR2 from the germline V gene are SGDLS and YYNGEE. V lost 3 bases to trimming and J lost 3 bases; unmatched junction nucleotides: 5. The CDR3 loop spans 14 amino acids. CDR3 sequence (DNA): TGTGCCAGCAGCGCTACCGGGACAGGCTACGAGCAGTACTTC. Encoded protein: CASSATGTGYEQYF.

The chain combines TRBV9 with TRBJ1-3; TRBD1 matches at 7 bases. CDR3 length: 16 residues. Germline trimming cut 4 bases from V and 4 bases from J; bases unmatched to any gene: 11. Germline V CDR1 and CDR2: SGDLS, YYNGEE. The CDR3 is CASSHDLRGTGNTIYF. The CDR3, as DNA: TGTGCCAGCAGCCACGACCTCAGGGGGACAGGAAACACCATATATTTT.

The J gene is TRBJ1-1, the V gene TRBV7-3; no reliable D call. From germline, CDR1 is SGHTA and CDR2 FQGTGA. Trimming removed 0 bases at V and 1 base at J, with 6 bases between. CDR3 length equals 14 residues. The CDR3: CASSLTWTNTEAFF. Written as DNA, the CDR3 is TGTGCCAGCAGCTTAACATGGACGAACACTGAAGCTTTCTTT.

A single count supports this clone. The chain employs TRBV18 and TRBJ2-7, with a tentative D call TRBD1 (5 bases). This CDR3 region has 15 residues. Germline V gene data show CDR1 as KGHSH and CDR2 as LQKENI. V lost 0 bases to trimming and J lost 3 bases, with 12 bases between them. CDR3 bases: TGTGCCAGCTCACCACCGGGGCTTCAATACTACGAGCAGTACTTC. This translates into CASSPPGLQYYEQYF. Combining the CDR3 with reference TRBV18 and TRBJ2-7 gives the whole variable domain NAGVMQNPRHLVRRRGQEARLRCSPMKGHSHVYWYRQLPEEGLKFMVYLQKENIIDESGMPKERFSAEFPKEGPSILRIQQVVRGDSAAYFCASSPPGLQYYEQYFGPGTRLTVT.

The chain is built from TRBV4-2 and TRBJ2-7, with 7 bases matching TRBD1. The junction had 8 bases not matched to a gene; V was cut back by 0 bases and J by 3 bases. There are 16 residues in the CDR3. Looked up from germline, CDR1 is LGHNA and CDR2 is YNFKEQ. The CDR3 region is CASSQEERDSYYEQYF. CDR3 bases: TGTGCCAGCAGCCAAGAAGAGAGGGACAGTTACTACGAGCAGTACTTC.

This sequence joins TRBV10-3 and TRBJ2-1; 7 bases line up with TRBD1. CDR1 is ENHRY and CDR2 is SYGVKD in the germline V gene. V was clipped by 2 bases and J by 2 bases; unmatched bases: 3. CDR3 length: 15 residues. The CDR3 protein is CAISEVGQTYNEQFF. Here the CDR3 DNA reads TGTGCCATCAGTGAGGTGGGACAGACCTACAATGAGCAGTTCTTC.